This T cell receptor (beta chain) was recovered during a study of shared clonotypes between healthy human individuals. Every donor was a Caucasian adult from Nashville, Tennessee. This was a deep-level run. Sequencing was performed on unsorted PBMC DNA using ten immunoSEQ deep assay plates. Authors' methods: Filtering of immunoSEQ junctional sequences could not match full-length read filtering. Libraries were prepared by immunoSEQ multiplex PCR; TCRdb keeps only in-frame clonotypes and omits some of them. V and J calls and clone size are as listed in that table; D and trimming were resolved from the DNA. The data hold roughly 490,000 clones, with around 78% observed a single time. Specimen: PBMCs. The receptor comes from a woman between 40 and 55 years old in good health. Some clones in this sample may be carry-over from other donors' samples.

In DNA form, the CDR3 reads TGTGCCAGCAGTGACAGGGAAAGTCCCGGGGAGCTGTTTTTT. Protein sequence: CASSDRESPGELFF. The V call is TRBV6-1, the J call TRBJ2-2; TRBD1 might be the D (5 bases). This CDR3 comprises 14 residues. Germline CDR1 reads MNHNS; CDR2 reads SASEGT. V was cut by 3 bases and J by 6 bases, with 11 bases left in between.